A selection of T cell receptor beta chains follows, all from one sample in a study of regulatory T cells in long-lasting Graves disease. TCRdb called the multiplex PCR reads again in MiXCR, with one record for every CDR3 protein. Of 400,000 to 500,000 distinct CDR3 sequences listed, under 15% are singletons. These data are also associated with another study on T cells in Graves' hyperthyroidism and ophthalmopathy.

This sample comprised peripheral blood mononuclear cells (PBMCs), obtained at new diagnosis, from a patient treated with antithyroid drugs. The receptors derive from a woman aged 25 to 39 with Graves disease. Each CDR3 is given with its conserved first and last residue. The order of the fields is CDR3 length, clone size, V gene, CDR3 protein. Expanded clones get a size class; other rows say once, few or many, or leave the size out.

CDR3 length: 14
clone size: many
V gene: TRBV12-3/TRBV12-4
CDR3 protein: CASSFAGEAYEQYF

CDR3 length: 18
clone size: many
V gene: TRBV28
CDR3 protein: CASSLGPRQGVSNQPQHF

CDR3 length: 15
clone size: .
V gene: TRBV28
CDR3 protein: CASSLGDRRTYEQYF

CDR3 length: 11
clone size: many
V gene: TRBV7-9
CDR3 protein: CASSYGDTQYF

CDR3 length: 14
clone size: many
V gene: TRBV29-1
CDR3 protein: CSVVASSGANVLTF

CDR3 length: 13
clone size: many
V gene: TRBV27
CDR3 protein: CASSPRRNTEAFF

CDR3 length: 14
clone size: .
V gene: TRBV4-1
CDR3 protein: CASSPLGVRDIQYF

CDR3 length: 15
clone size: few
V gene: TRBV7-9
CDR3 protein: CASSSTGLKNQPQHF

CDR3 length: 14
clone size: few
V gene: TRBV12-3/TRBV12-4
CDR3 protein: CASSGTGFGNTIYF

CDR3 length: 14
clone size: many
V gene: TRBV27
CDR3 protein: CASRPRPNYNEQFF

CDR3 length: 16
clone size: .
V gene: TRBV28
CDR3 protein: CASSSPQGIGTDTQYF

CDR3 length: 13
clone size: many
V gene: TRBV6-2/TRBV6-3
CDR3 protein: CASSTNQNTEAFF

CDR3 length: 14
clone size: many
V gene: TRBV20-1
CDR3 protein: CSARGGISNQPQHF

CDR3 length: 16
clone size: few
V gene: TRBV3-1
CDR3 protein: CASSQAVREENYEQYF

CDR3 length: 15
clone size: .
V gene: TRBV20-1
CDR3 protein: CSARDLWSNTGELFF

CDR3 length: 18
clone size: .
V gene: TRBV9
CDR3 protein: CASSLRLAGRGAKNIQYF

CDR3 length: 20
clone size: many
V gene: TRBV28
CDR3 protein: CASSRTTGTQRVGKTNEQFF

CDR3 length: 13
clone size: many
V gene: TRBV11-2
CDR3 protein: CASSSQGGAEAFF

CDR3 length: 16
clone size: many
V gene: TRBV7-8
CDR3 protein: CASSPRGAGGAETQYF

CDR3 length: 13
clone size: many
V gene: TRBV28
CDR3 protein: CASSFGNNQPQHF

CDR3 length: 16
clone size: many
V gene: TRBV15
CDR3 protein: CATSRDGPFGGEGYTF

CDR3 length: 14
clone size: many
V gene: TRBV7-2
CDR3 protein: CASSLAGHTGELFF

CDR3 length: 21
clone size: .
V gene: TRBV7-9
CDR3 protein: CASSFYICSARTAGVADTQYF

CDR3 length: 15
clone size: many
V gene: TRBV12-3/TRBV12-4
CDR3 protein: CASTQAPRDTYGYTF

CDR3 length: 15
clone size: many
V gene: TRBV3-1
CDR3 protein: CASSHRGVRTNEQFF

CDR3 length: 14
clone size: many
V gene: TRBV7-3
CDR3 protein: CASTTGTANTEAFF

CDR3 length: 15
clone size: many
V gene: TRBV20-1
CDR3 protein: CSACSAEGFTDTQYF

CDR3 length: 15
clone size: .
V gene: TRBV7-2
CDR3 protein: CASSAQQGVPYGYTF

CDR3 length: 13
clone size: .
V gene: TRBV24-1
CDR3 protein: CATSEDQRNIQYF

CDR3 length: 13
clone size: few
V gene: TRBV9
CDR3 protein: CASSGSMNTEAFF

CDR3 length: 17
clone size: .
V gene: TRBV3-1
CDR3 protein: CASSLPRTSGAQETQYF

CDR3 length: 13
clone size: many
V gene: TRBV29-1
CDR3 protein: CSVEESDTYGYTF

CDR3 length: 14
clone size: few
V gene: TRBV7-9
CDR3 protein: CAGDRGERIGGYTF

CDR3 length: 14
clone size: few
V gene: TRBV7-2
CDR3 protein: CASSFDTSKNIQYF

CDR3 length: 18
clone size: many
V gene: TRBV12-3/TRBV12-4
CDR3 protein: CASSFEPVHRGSRDTQYF

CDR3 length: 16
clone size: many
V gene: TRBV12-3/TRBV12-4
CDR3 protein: CASRNTGGANTGELFF

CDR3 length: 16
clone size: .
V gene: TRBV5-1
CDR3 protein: CASSSGQGARDTEAFF

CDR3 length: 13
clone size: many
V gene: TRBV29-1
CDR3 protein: CSVVSGGGDEQFF

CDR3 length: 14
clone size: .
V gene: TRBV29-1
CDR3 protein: CSGLTGSGSYEQYF

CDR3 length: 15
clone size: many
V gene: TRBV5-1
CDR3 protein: CASSLEPSGTTEQYF

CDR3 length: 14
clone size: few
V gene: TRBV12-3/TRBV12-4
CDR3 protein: CASSLRQGRDAQYF

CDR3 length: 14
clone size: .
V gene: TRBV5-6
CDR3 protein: CASSADRRTGELFF

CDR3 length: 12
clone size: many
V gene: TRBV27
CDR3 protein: CASSSSVHEQYF

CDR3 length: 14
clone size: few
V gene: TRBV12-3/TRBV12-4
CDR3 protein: CASSLGTGSREQYF

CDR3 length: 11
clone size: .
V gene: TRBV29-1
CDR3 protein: CSVAQNTEAFF

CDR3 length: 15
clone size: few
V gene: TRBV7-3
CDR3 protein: CASSLGGGLGSPPHF

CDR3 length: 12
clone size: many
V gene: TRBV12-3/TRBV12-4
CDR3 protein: CASGQGVEKLFF

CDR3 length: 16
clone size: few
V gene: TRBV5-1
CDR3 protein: CASREGPQALQETQYF

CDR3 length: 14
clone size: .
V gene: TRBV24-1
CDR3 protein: CATSDPKGTQPQHF

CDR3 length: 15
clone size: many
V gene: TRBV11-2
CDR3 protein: CASSLEVGSIHIQYF

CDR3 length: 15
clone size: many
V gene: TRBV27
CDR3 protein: CASSLTSGPYNEQFF

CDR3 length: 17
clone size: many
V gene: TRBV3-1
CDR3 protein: CASSQGYSELDNSPLHF

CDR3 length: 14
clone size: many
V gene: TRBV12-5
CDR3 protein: CASVMDSNTGELFF

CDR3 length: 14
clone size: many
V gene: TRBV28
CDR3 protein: CATRWEVPGGELFF

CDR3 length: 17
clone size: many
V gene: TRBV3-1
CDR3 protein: CASSQHDTWATNEKLFF

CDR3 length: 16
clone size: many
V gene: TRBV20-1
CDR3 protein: CSATDRGPGGNQPQHF

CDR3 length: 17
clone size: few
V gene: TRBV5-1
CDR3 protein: CASRSPMRELSYNEQFF